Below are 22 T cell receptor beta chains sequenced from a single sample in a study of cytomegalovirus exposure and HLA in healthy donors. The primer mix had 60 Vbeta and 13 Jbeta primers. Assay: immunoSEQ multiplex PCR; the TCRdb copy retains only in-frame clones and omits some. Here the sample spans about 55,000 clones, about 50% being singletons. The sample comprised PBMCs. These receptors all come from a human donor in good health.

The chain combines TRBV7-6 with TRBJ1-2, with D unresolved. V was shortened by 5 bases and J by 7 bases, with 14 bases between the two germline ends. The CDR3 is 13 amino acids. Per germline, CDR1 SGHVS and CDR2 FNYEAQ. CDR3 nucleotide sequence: TGTGCCAGCAGCCCCCTCGAGGGCCGTGGCTACACCTTC. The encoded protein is CASSPLEGRGYTF.

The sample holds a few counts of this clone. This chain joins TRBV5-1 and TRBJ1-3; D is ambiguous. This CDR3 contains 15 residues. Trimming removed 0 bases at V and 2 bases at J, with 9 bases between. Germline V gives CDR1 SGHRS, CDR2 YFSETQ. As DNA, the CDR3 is TGCGCCAGCAGCTTGGACAGCTCTCCTGGAAACACCATATATTTT. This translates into CASSLDSSPGNTIYF. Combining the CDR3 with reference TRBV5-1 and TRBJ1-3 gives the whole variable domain KAGVTQTPRYLIKTRGQQVTLSCSPISGHRSVSWYQQTPGQGLQFLFEYFSETQRNKGNFPGRFSGRQFSNSRSEMNVSTLELGDSALYLCASSLDSSPGNTIYFGEGSWLTVV.

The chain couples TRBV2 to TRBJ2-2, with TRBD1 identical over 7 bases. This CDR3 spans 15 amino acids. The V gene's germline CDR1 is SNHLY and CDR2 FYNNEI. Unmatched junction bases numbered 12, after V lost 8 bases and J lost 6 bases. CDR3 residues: CASAQLTGAAGELFF. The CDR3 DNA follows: TGTGCCAGCGCACAACTTACAGGGGCGGCCGGGGAGCTGTTTTTT. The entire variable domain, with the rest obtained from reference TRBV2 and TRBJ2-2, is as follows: EPEVTQTPSHQVTQMGQEVILRCVPISNHLYFYWYRQILGQKVEFLVSFYNNEISEKSEIFDDQFSVERPDGSNFTLKIRSTKLEDSAMYFCASAQLTGAAGELFFGEGSRLTVL.

The CDR3 loop reads CASSLRGGTEAFF. Here the CDR3 DNA reads TGTGCCAGCAGCTTAAGGGGCGGCACTGAAGCTTTCTTT. The rearrangement joins TRBV7-3 to TRBJ1-1; D may be TRBD1 (5 bases). Germline V gives CDR1 SGHTA, CDR2 FQGTGA. Trimming shortened V by 1 base and J by 4 bases, and 7 bases separated the two germline ends. This CDR3 region has 13 residues.

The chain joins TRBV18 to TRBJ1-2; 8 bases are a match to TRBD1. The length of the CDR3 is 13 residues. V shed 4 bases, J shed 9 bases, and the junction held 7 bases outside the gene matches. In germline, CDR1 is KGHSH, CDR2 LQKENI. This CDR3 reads CASSQIRGQSYTF. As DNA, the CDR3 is TGTGCCAGCTCACAGATCAGGGGGCAGAGCTACACCTTC.

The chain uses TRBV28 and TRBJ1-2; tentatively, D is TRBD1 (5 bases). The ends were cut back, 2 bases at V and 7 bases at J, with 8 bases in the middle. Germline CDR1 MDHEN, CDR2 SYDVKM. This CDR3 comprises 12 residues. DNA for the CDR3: TGTGCCAGCAGTTTAGGCAGGGCTGGCTACACCTTC. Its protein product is CASSLGRAGYTF.

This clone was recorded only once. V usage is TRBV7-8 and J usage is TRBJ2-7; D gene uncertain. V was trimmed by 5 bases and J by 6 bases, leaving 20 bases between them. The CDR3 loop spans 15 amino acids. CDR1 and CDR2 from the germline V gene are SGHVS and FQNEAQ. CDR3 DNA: TGTGCCAGCAGCCCCCCTGGGCCAGAAATCTTCGAGCAGTACTTC. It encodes CASSPPGPEIFEQYF.

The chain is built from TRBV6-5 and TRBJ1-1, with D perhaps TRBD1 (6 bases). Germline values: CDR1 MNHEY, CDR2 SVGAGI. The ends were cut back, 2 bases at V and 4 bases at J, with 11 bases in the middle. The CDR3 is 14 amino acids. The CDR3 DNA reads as TGTGCCAGCAGTTACGGGACACGGGGCACTGAAGCTTTCTTT. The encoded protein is CASSYGTRGTEAFF.

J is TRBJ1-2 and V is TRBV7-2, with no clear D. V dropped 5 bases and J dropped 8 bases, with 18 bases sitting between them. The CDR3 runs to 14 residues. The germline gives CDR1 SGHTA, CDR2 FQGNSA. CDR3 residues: CASSGRRQGDGYTF. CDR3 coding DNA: TGTGCCAGCAGCGGCCGGAGGCAAGGAGACGGCTACACCTTC.

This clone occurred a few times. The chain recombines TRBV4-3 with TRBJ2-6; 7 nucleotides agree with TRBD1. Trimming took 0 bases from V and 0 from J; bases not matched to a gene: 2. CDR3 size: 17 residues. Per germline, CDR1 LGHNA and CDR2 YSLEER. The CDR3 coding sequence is TGCGCCAGCAGCCAAGATGGGACAGCCTCTGGGGCCAACGTCCTGACTTTC. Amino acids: CASSQDGTASGANVLTF.

CDR3 protein: CASSPGGTEQYF. In DNA, the CDR3 is TGTGCCAGTAGCCCCGGAGGGACCGAGCAGTACTTC. The genes are TRBV19 and TRBJ2-7; weak D call: TRBD2 (6 bases). The V gene's germline CDR1 is LNHDA and CDR2 SQIVND (reference sequence). The CDR3 length is 12 residues. Trimming pared 6 bases from V and 6 bases from J, leaving 12 bases between.

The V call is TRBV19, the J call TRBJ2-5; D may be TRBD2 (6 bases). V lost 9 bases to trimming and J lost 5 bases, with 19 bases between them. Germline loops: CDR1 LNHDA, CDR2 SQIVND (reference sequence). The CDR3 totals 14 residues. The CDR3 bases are TGTGCCAGCCGGGACGGTGGAGGGTTGGAGACCCAGTACTTC. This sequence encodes CASRDGGGLETQYF.

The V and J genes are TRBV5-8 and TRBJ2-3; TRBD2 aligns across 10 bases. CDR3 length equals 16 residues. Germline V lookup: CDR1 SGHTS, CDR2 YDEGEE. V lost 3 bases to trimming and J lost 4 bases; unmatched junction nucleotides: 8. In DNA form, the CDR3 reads TGTGCCAGCAGCTGGGGGTCACTAGCGGGGCCAGATACGCAGTATTTT. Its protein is CASSWGSLAGPDTQYF.

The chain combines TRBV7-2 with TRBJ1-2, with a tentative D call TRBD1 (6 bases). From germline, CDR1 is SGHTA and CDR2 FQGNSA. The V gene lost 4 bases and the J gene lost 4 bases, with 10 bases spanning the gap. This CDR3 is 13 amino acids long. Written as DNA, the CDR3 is TGTGCCAGCAGCTGGGACATCTCCTATGGCTACACCTTC. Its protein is CASSWDISYGYTF.

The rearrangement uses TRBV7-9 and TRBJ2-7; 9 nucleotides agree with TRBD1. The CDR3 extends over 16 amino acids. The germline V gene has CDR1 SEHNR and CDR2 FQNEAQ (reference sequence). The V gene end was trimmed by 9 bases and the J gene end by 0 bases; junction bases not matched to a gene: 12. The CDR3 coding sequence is TGTGCCAGAAGCGGCCACAGGGGGCGAAGCTCCTACGAGCAGTACTTC. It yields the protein CARSGHRGRSSYEQYF.

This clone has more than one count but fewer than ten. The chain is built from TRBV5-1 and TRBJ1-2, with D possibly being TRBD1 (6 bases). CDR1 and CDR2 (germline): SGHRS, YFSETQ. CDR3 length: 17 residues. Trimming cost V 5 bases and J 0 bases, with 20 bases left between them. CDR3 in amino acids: CASSPYGQISANYGYTF. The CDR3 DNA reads TGCGCCAGCAGTCCCTATGGACAGATTTCCGCTAACTATGGCTACACCTTC.

The CDR3 DNA sequence: TGTGCCAGCAGCTGGAGAAACGAGGCTAATGAAAAACTGTTTTTT. Residues: CASSWRNEANEKLFF. V and J are TRBV5-6 and TRBJ1-4; no clear D gene. CDR3 length equals 15 residues. The V and J ends lost 3 bases and 3 bases respectively, with 12 bases between them. Germline V gene lookup returns CDR1 SGHDT and CDR2 YYEEEE.

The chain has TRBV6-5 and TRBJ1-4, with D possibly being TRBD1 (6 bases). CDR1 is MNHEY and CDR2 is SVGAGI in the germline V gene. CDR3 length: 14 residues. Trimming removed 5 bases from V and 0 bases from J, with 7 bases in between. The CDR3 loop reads CASSRTATNEKLFF. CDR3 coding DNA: TGTGCCAGCAGTCGGACAGCAACTAATGAAAAACTGTTTTTT.

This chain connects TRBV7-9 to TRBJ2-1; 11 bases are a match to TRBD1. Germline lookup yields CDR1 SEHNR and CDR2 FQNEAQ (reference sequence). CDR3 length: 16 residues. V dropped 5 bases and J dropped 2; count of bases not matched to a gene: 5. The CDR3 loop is CASSPPGQGAYNEQFF. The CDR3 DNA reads TGTGCCAGCAGCCCACCGGGACAGGGGGCCTACAATGAGCAGTTCTTC.

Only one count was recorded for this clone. The CDR3 region is CASSLVSGDYNEQFF. In DNA form, the CDR3 reads TGCGCCAGCAGCTTGGTTAGCGGGGATTACAATGAGCAGTTCTTC. The chain links TRBV5-1 to TRBJ2-1; TRBD2 matches 8 bases. The length of the CDR3 is 15 residues. V lost 0 bases to trimming and J lost 4 bases; unmatched junction nucleotides: 3. CDR1 SGHRS and CDR2 YFSETQ come from the germline V gene.

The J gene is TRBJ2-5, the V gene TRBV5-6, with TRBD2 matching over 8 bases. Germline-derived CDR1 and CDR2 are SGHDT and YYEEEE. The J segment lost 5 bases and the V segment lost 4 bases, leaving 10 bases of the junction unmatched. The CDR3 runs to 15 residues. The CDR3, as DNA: TGTGCCAGCAGCCTGGCCTGGACTAGCCGGGAGACCCAGTACTTC. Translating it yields CASSLAWTSRETQYF. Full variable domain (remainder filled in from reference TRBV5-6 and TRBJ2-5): DAGVTQSPTHLIKTRGQQVTLRCSPKSGHDTVSWYQQALGQGPQFIFQYYEEEERQRGNFPDRFSGHQFPNYSSELNVNALLLGDSALYLCASSLAWTSRETQYFGPGTRLLVL.

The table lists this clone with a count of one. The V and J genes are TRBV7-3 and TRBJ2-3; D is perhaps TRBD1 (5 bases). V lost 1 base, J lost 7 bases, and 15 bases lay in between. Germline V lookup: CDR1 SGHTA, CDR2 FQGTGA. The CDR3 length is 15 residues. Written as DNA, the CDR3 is TGTGCCAGCAGCTTAATCCCCGGCCAGGGTAATACGCAGTATTTT. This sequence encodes CASSLIPGQGNTQYF.